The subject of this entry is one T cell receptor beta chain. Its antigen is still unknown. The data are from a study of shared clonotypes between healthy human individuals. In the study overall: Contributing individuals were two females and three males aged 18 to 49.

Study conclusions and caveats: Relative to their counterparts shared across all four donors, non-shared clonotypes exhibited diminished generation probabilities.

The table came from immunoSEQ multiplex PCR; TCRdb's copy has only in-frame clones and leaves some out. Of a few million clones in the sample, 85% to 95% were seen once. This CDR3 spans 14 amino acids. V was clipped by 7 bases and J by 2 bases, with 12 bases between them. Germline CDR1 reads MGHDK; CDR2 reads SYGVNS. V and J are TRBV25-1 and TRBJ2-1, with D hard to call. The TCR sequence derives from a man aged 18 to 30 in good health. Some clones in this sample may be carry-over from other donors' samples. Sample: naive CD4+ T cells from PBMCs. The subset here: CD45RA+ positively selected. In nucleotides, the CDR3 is TGTGCCAGCACCGTGACTGGGACCTACAATGAGCAGTTCTTC. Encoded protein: CASTVTGTYNEQFF.